This note documents a single T cell receptor beta chain sequence. Losses at the gene ends were 4 bases for V and 4 bases for J; bases not matched to a gene: 11. The V gene's germline CDR1 is MGHRA and CDR2 YSYEKL. The CDR3 extends over 17 amino acids. Via MiXCR, TCRdb re-called the 5' RACE reads, giving one row per CDR3 protein. The table shows roughly 40,000 distinct CDR3 sequences, with 29% occurring only once. The rearrangement links TRBV4-1 to TRBJ1-5, with 9 bases lining up with TRBD1. The sample comprised memory CD4+ T cells sorted from a lymph node. As for subset: memory CD4+ T cells, CD4+CD45RO+CD25-. The source is a female donor with breast cancer. CDR3 DNA sequence: TGCGCCAGCAGCCCCTTCCCGGACAGGGGAAGTAATCAGCCCCAGCATTTT. It translates to CASSPFPDRGSNQPQHF.